This TCR beta chain appears in the sequencing data of a study of blood T cell repertoires in COVID-19. Study context: Samples came from the United States, Italy and Spain, spanning acute and convalescent COVID-19. In each case, the material was cDNA or gDNA derived from T cells, B-cell-depleted T cells, or PBMCs.

There are 14 residues in the CDR3. The V gene lost 4 bases and the J gene lost 0 bases, with 11 bases spanning the gap. CDR1 GTSNPN and CDR2 SVGIG come from the germline V gene (reference sequence). Original handling: Amplifying reference gene primers gave estimates of nucleated cell counts. The method was immunoSEQ multiplex PCR; TCRdb's version includes in-frame clones alone and lacks a portion of them. V and J calls and clone size are copied from that table; D and trimming were computed from the DNA. Here the sample spans 140,000 to 150,000 clones, about 87% being singletons. Recovered status in Cohort 3 required two negative PCRs, clearance, or symptom resolution.

This TCR was sampled from a man in his 60s who had recovered from COVID-19. Sequencing was carried out using PBMCs or T cells enriched from blood (not recorded which). This chain joins TRBV30 and TRBJ2-3, with a possible D match to TRBD2 (5 bases). The CDR3 nucleotides are TGTGCCTGGAATCTGGCGGGTAGCACAGATACGCAGTATTTT. Residues: CAWNLAGSTDTQYF.